One and the same sample provided the 29 T cell receptor beta chains below, sequenced in a study of T-cell memory formation after mild COVID-19. TCRdb processed the 5' RACE reads anew with MiXCR; each CDR3 protein has one entry. The sample contains a few hundred thousand distinct CDR3 sequences, roughly 17% of which appear only once. The sample taken for sequencing was PBMCs or a T cell subset sorted from them (not recorded which). These receptors all come from a man aged 18 to 30 who had mild COVID-19 (a few samples of this study predate the infection). Cell type and time point are not known.

The sample holds many counts of this clonotype. The chain combines TRBV12-3 or TRBV12-4 with TRBJ1-2, with D hard to call. The length of the CDR3 is 11 residues. V lost 4 bases to trimming and J lost 3 bases, with 3 bases between them. Here the CDR3 reads CASSYDYGYTF. CDR3 in DNA: TGTGCCAGCAGTTACGACTATGGCTACACCTTC.

This rearrangement joins TRBV4-1 to TRBJ2-5, with D perhaps matching TRBD2 (5 bases). Trimming cost V 0 bases and J 7 bases, with 9 bases left between them. This CDR3 contains 13 residues. The germline CDR1 and CDR2 sequences are MGHRA and YSYEKL. Here the CDR3 reads CASSQEIAGTQYF. CDR3 nucleotides: TGCGCCAGCAGCCAAGAAATTGCGGGGACCCAGTACTTC.

The chain carries TRBV12-3 or TRBV12-4 and TRBJ1-3; D is undetermined. This CDR3 comprises 14 residues. Trimming shortened V by 4 bases and J by 0 bases, and 7 bases separated the two germline ends. The CDR3 DNA sequence: TGTGCCAGCAGTTGGAGGAGCTCTGGAAACACCATATATTTT. Its translation: CASSWRSSGNTIYF.

Here the CDR3 DNA reads TGCGCCAGCAGCTTGGGAGCAGGGACTAATGAAAAACTGTTTTTT. This codes for CASSLGAGTNEKLFF. The chain has TRBV5-1 and TRBJ1-4; perhaps TRBD1 as D (5 bases). The CDR3 is 15 amino acids. Trimming shortened V by 0 bases and J by 2 bases, and 8 bases separated the two germline ends. CDR1 is SGHRS and CDR2 is YFSETQ in the germline V gene.

The rearrangement links TRBV25-1 to TRBJ1-5; D remains ambiguous. The CDR3 contains 15 residues. V shed 4 bases and J shed 1 base, with 11 bases lying between them. The germline CDR1 and CDR2 sequences are MGHDK and SYGVNS. The CDR3 nucleotides are TGTGCCAGCAGTGCATCGTCGGACAGCAATCAGCCCCAGCATTTT. This encodes CASSASSDSNQPQHF.

This clonotype was counted at least ten times. This chain joins TRBV28 and TRBJ2-7; tentative D call: TRBD1 (5 bases). This CDR3 contains 15 residues. Deletions cut 3 bases from V and 5 bases from J, with 17 bases between. Per the germline V gene, CDR1 is MDHEN and CDR2 is SYDVKM. The CDR3 coding sequence is TGTGCCAGCAGTTTCTTCCGGCAGGGTGGACACGAGCAGTACGTC. This encodes CASSFFRQGGHEQYV.

The J gene is TRBJ2-7, the V gene TRBV28, with 7 positions matching TRBD2. In germline, CDR1 is MDHEN, CDR2 SYDVKM. The CDR3 runs 14 residues. After removal of 2 bases from V and 6 bases from J, the junction contained 7 bases not matched to a gene. The CDR3: CASSLGRTGGEQYV. CDR3 nucleotide sequence: TGTGCCAGCAGTTTAGGGCGGACGGGGGGCGAGCAGTACGTC.

This clonotype was seen a few times. The rearrangement uses TRBV4-1 and TRBJ1-6; 10 bases map to TRBD1. J was trimmed by 11 bases and V by 3 bases; bases with no gene match: 7. This CDR3 has 15 amino acids. The germline V gene encodes CDR1 MGHRA and CDR2 YSYEKL. The CDR3 here is CASSQEGQGIAPLHF. CDR3 bases: TGCGCCAGCAGCCAGGAGGGACAGGGGATCGCACCCCTCCACTTT.

This clonotype showed up just a few times. The chain couples TRBV7-2 to TRBJ1-2; TRBD1 agrees at 9 bases. The V gene's germline CDR1 is SGHTA and CDR2 FQGNSA. The trim removed 1 base at V and 3 bases at J, leaving 3 bases unmatched. This CDR3 has 15 residues. This CDR3 is CASSLEGQGYYGYTF. Here the CDR3 DNA reads TGTGCCAGCAGCTTAGAGGGACAGGGCTACTATGGCTACACCTTC.

This clonotype has a count of ten or more. This chain links TRBV9 with TRBJ2-5; 9 positions agree with TRBD2. J was trimmed by 0 bases and V by 0 bases; bases with no gene match: 3. The CDR3 spans 16 residues. The germline V gene encodes CDR1 SGDLS and CDR2 YYNGEE. In DNA, the CDR3 is TGTGCCAGCAGCGTAGCTAGCGGGGATTACCAAGAGACCCAGTACTTC. Its protein is CASSVASGDYQETQYF.

V is TRBV7-9 and J is TRBJ2-1; D not certain. V was cut by 3 bases and J by 5 bases, with 11 bases left in between. Germline CDR1 is SEHNR and CDR2 is FQNEAQ (reference sequence). The length of the CDR3 is 14 residues. CDR3 sequence: CASSFWAVDNEQFF. As DNA, the CDR3 is TGTGCCAGCAGCTTTTGGGCTGTTGACAATGAGCAGTTCTTC.

This clonotype was recorded a few times. J is TRBJ2-3 and V is TRBV2; 7 bases map to TRBD2. V gave up 6 bases and J gave up 4 bases; unmatched junction bases: 4. This CDR3 is 13 amino acids long. Per the germline V gene, CDR1 is SNHLY and CDR2 is FYNNEI. Here the CDR3 DNA reads TGTGCCAGCAGCGGGAGGAGCTCAGATACGCAGTATTTT. Its protein is CASSGRSSDTQYF.

This rearrangement joins TRBV28 to TRBJ2-1; no clear D. CDR1 and CDR2 from the germline V gene are MDHEN and SYDVKM. The CDR3 extends over 11 amino acids. Trimming stripped 6 bases from V and 9 bases from J, with 9 bases between. CDR3 DNA: TGTGCCAGCAGCCTAGTGGCTGAGCAGTTCTTC. Its translation is CASSLVAEQFF.

The chain recombines TRBV6-2 or TRBV6-3 with TRBJ2-2; D gene ambiguous. Germline CDR1 and CDR2: MNHEY and SVGEGT. The CDR3 extends over 16 amino acids. Trimming left V 0 bases short and J 1 base short, with 9 bases between. DNA of the CDR3: TGTGCCAGCAGTTACTCGACTTCGGGGAACACCGGGGAGCTGTTTTTT. It yields the protein CASSYSTSGNTGELFF.

This chain uses TRBV10-3 with TRBJ2-1, with 12 bases that match TRBD2. Germline V gives CDR1 ENHRY, CDR2 SYGVKD. The J segment lost 8 bases and the V segment lost 2 bases, leaving 7 bases of the junction unmatched. This CDR3 spans 16 amino acids. The CDR3 loop is CAISEPMGLAGDEQFF. The CDR3, as DNA: TGTGCCATCAGTGAGCCCATGGGACTAGCGGGCGATGAGCAGTTCTTC.

This clonotype appeared a few times. The chain uses TRBV9 and TRBJ1-2; unclear D gene. The CDR3 contains 13 residues. The ends were cut back, 3 bases at V and 8 bases at J, with 14 bases in the middle. Germline lookup yields CDR1 SGDLS and CDR2 YYNGEE. This CDR3 reads CASSGGGLGGYTF. The CDR3 nucleotides read TGTGCCAGCAGCGGTGGAGGGCTGGGAGGCTACACCTTC.

V gene TRBV7-3 combines with J gene TRBJ2-3; 12 bases are shared with TRBD2. Germline loops: CDR1 SGHTA, CDR2 FQGTGA. The V segment lost 5 bases and the J segment 3 bases; nucleotides outside the gene matches: 6. This CDR3 has 16 residues. CDR3 coding DNA: TGTGCCAGCAGCCCCGGACTAGCGGGGTGGACAGATACGCAGTATTTT. Protein: CASSPGLAGWTDTQYF.

The chain is built from TRBV5-1 and TRBJ1-3, with D uncertain. V dropped 6 bases and J dropped 0 bases, with 1 base sitting between them. The CDR3 has 11 residues. CDR1 SGHRS and CDR2 YFSETQ come from the germline V gene. The chain's CDR3 is CASNSGNTIYF. The CDR3 DNA is TGCGCCAGCAACTCTGGAAACACCATATATTTT.

The V and J genes are TRBV11-2 and TRBJ2-7; no definite D call. Germline V lookup: CDR1 SGHAT, CDR2 FQNNGV. V lost 0 bases and J lost 7, with 13 bases in between. The CDR3 consists of 14 residues. The CDR3 is CASSLEVKVGEQYF. DNA for the CDR3: TGTGCCAGCAGCTTAGAGGTCAAAGTCGGGGAGCAGTACTTC.

The V call is TRBV7-9, the J call TRBJ2-1; no firm D call. This CDR3 has 16 amino acids. Germline lookup yields CDR1 SEHNR and CDR2 FQNEAQ (reference sequence). Trimming shortened V by 6 bases and J by 0 bases, and 15 bases separated the two germline ends. The DNA of the CDR3 is TGTGCCAGCAGTCCGACCTTTTCCCTCTCCTACAATGAGCAGTTCTTC. Translated, it gives CASSPTFSLSYNEQFF.

V gene TRBV19 combines with J gene TRBJ2-5; D gene ambiguous. Germline V gene lookup returns CDR1 LNHDA and CDR2 SQIVND (reference sequence). The CDR3 spans 13 residues. With 2 bases removed from V and 2 bases from J, the gap between germline ends came to 6 bases. In DNA form, the CDR3 reads TGTGCCAGTAGTATAAGGCTTCAAGAGACCCAGTACTTC. Its translation is CASSIRLQETQYF.

The rearrangement links TRBV20-1 to TRBJ1-4; TRBD1 is a possible D gene (6 bases). V was trimmed by 6 bases and J by 8 bases, leaving 19 bases between them. Germline V gene lookup returns CDR1 DFQATT and CDR2 SNEGSKA (reference sequence). The CDR3 length is 14 residues. The CDR3, as DNA: TGCAGTGCAGAACGGACAGATTTTGGAGAAAAACTGTTTTTT. Residues: CSAERTDFGEKLFF.

This clonotype was observed a handful of times. The J gene is TRBJ2-4, the V gene TRBV20-1; 12 bases fit TRBD2. CDR3 length: 15 residues. J gave up 10 bases and V 2 bases, and 9 bases lay outside the gene matches. Looked up from germline, CDR1 is DFQATT and CDR2 is SNEGSKA (reference sequence). Here the CDR3 reads CSARPYGTSGLIQYF. The CDR3 bases are TGCAGTGCTAGACCCTACGGGACTAGCGGGCTGATTCAGTACTTC.

At least ten counts were recorded for this clonotype. The gene calls are TRBV27 and TRBJ2-2; D is tentatively TRBD1 or TRBD2 (6 bases each). CDR3 length: 13 amino acids. Germline CDR1 MNHEY, CDR2 SMNVEV (reference sequence). Trimming took off 7 bases at V and 7 bases at J, with 13 bases between the two ends. The CDR3 here is CASTWGAGGELFF. CDR3 in DNA: TGTGCCAGCACATGGGGGGCCGGCGGGGAGCTGTTTTTT.

This clonotype occurred a few times. V and J are TRBV23-1 and TRBJ2-5; the D gene is possibly TRBD2 (6 bases). TRBV23-1 is an ORF, with its function uncertain. The CDR3 has 18 amino acids. V lost 5 bases and J lost 0, with 22 bases in between. CDR3 sequence (DNA): TGCGCCAGCAGTAGGCCGGTGGGGGGACCGGAGTACCAAGAGACCCAGTACTTC. It encodes CASSRPVGGPEYQETQYF.

This clonotype was detected a few times. The chain has TRBV5-1 and TRBJ1-1, with 9 bases identical to TRBD1. Germline CDR1 is SGHRS and CDR2 is YFSETQ. The CDR3 runs 15 residues. The junction had 7 bases not matched to a gene; V was cut back by 3 bases and J by 4 bases. Here the CDR3 reads CASSSQGAVGTEAFF. The CDR3 DNA sequence: TGCGCCAGCAGCTCACAGGGGGCTGTGGGCACTGAAGCTTTCTTT. Full variable domain (missing parts from reference TRBV5-1 and TRBJ1-1): KAGVTQTPRYLIKTRGQQVTLSCSPISGHRSVSWYQQTPGQGLQFLFEYFSETQRNKGNFPGRFSGRQFSNSRSEMNVSTLELGDSALYLCASSSQGAVGTEAFFGQGTRLTVV.

The chain recombines TRBV5-1 with TRBJ2-3; 10 bases align to TRBD1. The germline V gene encodes CDR1 SGHRS and CDR2 YFSETQ. CDR3 length: 15 residues. V gave up 2 bases and J gave up 5 bases; unmatched junction bases: 5. DNA for the CDR3: TGCGCCAGCAGCTTCCGGGACAGGGGAGGAGATACGCAGTATTTT. It encodes CASSFRDRGGDTQYF.

This clonotype was detected only a few times. The chain carries TRBV7-9 and TRBJ2-6; TRBD1 is a possible D gene (5 bases). This CDR3 is 18 amino acids long. Germline loops: CDR1 SEHNR, CDR2 FQNEAQ (reference sequence). V was cut by 5 bases and J by 0 bases, with 17 bases left in between. Here the CDR3 DNA reads TGTGCCAGCAGCCAGCAGGCAGGGCCTCACTCTGGGGCCAACGTCCTGACTTTC. Translating it yields CASSQQAGPHSGANVLTF.

This clonotype was counted a few times. V gene TRBV24-1 combines with J gene TRBJ1-1; 7 nucleotides line up with TRBD1. The V segment lost 5 bases and the J segment 4 bases; nucleotides outside the gene matches: 3. This CDR3 is 13 amino acids long. In germline, CDR1 is KGHDR, CDR2 SFDVKD. The CDR3 reads CATSVPGGTEAFF. The CDR3 DNA follows: TGTGCCACCAGTGTACCAGGGGGCACTGAAGCTTTCTTT.